This T cell receptor beta chain was captured by sequencing in a study of blood T cell repertoires in COVID-19. Clones were read by immunoSEQ multiplex PCR, and TCRdb kept only the in-frame ones, dropping some. The sample has a few hundred thousand clones, roughly 80% seen once; the top ten hold about 4.9%. The CDR3 length is 16 residues. Trimming removed 5 bases at V and 0 bases at J, with 14 bases between. CDR1 SGHNT and CDR2 YENEEA come from the germline V gene. Participant-reported clinical history was the basis for cohort assignment. The receptor was derived from a woman between 50 and 59 years old who had recovered from COVID-19. The specimen was PBMCs or T cells enriched from blood (not recorded which). The chain employs TRBV11-3 and TRBJ2-4; possible D gene TRBD2, 5 bases. The CDR3 protein is CASSLDWILAKNIQYF. The CDR3 DNA follows: TGTGCCAGCAGCCTGGACTGGATACTAGCCAAAAACATTCAGTACTTC.